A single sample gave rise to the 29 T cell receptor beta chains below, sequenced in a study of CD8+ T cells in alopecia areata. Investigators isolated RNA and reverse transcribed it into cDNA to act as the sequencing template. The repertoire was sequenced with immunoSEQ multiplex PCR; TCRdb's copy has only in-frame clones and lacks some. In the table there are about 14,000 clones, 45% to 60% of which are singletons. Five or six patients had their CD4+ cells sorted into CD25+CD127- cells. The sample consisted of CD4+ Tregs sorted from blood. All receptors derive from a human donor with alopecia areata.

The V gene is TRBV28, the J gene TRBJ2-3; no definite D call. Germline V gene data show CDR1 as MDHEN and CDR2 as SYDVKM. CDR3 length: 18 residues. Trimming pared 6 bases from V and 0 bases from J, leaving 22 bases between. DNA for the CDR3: TGTGCCAGCAGAACCTTGGCGCTAGGGTTCCGTAGCACAGATACGCAGTATTTT. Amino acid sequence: CASRTLALGFRSTDTQYF.

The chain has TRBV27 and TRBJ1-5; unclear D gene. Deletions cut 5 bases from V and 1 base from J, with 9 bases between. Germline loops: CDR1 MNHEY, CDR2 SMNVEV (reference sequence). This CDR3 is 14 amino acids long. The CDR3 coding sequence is TGTGCCAGCAGTCCTAAGTGGAGCAATCAGCCCCAGCATTTT. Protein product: CASSPKWSNQPQHF.

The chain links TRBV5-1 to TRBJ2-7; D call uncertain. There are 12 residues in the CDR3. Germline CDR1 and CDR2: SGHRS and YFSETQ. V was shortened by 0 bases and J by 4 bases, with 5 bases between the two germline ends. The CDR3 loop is CASSLDQYEQYF. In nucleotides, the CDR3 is TGCGCCAGCAGCTTGGACCAGTACGAGCAGTACTTC.

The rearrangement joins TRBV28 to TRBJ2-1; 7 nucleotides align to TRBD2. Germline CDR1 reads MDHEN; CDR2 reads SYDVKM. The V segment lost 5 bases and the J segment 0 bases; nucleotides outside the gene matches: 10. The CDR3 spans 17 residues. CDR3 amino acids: CASSPGSGQSSYNEQFF. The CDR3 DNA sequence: TGTGCCAGCAGTCCCGGTAGCGGGCAGAGCTCCTACAATGAGCAGTTCTTC.

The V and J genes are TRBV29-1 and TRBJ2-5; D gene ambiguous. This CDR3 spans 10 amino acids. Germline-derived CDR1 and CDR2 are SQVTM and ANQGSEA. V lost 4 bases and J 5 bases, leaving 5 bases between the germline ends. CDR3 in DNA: TGCAGCGTTGGGTGGGAGACCCAGTACTTC. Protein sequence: CSVGWETQYF.

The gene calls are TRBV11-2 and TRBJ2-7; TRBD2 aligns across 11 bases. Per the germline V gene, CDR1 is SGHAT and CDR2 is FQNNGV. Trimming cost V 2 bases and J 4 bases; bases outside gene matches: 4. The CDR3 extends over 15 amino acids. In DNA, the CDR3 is TGTGCCAGCAGCTTACTAGCGGGAGGCCCGTACGAGCAGTACTTC. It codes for CASSLLAGGPYEQYF.

The CDR3 coding sequence is TGTGCCAGCAGTGGACCCGGGACAGCGAACACCGGGGAGCTGTTTTTT. Protein: CASSGPGTANTGELFF. The chain uses TRBV6-9 and TRBJ2-2; 7 nucleotides align to TRBD1. Germline values: CDR1 MNHGY, CDR2 SVAAGI. V gave up 5 bases and J gave up 0 bases; unmatched junction bases: 6. The CDR3 consists of 16 residues.

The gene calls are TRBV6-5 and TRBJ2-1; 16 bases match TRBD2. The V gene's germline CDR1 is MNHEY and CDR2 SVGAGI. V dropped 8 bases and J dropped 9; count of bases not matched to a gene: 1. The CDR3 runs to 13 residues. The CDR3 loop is CASGTSGRGEQFF. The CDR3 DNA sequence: TGTGCCAGCGGGACTAGCGGGAGGGGTGAGCAGTTCTTC.

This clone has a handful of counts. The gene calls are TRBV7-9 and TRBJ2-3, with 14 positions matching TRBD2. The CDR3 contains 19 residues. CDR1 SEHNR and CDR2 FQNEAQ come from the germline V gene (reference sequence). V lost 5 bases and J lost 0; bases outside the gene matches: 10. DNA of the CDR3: TGTGCCAGCAGCCCAAGAAGACTAGCGGGAGGGGTTAGCACAGATACGCAGTATTTT. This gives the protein CASSPRRLAGGVSTDTQYF. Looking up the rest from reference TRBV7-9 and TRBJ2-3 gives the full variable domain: DTGVSQNPRHKITKRGQNVTFRCDPISEHNRLYWYRQTLGQGPEFLTYFQNEAQLEKSRLLSDRFSAERPKGSFSTLEIQRTEQGDSAMYLCASSPRRLAGGVSTDTQYFGPGTRLTVL.

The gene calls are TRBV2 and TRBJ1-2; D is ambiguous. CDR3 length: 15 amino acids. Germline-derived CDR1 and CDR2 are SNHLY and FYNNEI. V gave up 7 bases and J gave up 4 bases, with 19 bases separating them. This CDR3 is CASTDAVRQFYGYTF. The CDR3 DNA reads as TGTGCCAGCACCGACGCTGTAAGGCAGTTCTATGGCTACACCTTC. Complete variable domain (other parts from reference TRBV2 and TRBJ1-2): EPEVTQTPSHQVTQMGQEVILRCVPISNHLYFYWYRQILGQKVEFLVSFYNNEISEKSEIFDDQFSVERPDGSNFTLKIRSTKLEDSAMYFCASTDAVRQFYGYTFGSGTRLTVV.

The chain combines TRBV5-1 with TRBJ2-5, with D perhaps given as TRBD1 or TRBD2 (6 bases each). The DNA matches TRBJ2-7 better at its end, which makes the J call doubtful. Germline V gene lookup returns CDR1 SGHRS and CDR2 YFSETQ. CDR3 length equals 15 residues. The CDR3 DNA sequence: TGCGCCAGCAGCTTGGGTCGTTGGGGGGCAGGCGAGCAGTACTTC. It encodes CASSLGRWGAGEQYF.

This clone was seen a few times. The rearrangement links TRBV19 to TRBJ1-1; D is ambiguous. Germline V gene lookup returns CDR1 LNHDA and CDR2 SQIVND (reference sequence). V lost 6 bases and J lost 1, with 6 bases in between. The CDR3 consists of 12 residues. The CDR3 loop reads CASSWWNTEAFF. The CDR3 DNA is TGTGCCAGTAGCTGGTGGAACACTGAAGCTTTCTTT.

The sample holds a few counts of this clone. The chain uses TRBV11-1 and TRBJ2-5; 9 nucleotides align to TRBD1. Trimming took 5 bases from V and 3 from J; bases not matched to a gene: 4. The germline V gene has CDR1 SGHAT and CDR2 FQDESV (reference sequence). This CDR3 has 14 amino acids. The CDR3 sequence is CASSARQGEETQYF. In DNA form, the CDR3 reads TGTGCCAGCAGCGCCCGACAGGGGGAAGAGACCCAGTACTTC.

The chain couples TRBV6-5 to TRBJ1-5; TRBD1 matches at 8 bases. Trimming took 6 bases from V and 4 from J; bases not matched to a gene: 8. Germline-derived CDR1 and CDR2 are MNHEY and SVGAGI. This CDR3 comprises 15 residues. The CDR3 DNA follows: TGTGCCAGCAGCCCCTTCGGACAGGGTAATCAGCCCCAGCATTTT. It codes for CASSPFGQGNQPQHF.

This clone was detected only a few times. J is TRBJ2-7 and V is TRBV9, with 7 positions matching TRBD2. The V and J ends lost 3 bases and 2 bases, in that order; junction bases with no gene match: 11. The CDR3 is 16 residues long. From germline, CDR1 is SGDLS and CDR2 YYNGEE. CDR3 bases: TGTGCCAGCAGCGGCGAGGTCGCTAGCGGACCCTACGAGCAGTACTTC. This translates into CASSGEVASGPYEQYF. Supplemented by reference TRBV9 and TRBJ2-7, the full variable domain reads DSGVTQTPKHLITATGQRVTLRCSPRSGDLSVYWYQQSLDQGLQFLIQYYNGEERAKGNILERFSAQQFPDLHSELNLSSLELGDSALYFCASSGEVASGPYEQYFGPGTRLTVT.

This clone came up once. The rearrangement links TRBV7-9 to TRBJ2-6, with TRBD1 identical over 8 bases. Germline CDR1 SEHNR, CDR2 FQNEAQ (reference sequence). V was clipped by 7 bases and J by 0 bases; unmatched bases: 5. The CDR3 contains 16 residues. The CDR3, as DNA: TGTGCCAGCACGGACAGGGCATCCTCTGGGGCCAACGTCCTGACTTTC. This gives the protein CASTDRASSGANVLTF.

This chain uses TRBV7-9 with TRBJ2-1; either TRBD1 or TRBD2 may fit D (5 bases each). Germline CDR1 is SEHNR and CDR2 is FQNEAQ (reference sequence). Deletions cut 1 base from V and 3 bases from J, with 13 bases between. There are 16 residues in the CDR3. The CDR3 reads CASSLVRGWHYNEQFF. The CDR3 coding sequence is TGTGCCAGCAGCTTAGTGAGGGGCTGGCACTACAATGAGCAGTTCTTC.

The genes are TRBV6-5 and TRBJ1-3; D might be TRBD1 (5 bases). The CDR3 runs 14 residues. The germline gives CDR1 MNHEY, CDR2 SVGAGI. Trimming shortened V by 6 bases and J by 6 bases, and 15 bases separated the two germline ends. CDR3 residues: CASRQPGRANTIYF. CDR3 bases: TGTGCCAGCAGGCAACCGGGACGCGCAAACACCATATATTTT.

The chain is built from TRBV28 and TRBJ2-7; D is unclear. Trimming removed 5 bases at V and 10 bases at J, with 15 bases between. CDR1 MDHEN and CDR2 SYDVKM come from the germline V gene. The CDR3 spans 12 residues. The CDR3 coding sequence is TGTGCCAGCAGTGGAATAAACCTTAACCAGTACTTC. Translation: CASSGINLNQYF.

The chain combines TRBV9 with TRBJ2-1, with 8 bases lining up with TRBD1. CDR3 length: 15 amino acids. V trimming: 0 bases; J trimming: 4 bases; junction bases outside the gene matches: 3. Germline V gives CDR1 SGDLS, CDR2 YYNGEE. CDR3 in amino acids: CASSVAGTGYNEQFF. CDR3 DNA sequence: TGTGCCAGCAGCGTAGCCGGGACAGGTTACAATGAGCAGTTCTTC.

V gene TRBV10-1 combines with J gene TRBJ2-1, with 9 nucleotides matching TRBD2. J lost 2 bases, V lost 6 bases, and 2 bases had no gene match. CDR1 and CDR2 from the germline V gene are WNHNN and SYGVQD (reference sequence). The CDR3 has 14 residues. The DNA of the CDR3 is TGCGCCAGCAGCCGCGGGAGGGCCTACAATGAGCAGTTCTTC. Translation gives CASSRGRAYNEQFF.

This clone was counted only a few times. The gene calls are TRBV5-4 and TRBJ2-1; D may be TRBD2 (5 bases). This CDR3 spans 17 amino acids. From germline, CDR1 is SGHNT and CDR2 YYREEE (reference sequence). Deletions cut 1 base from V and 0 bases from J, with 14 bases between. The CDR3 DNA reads TGTGCCAGCAGCTTGAGTTTGCGGACTCTCTCCTACAATGAGCAGTTCTTC. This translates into CASSLSLRTLSYNEQFF.

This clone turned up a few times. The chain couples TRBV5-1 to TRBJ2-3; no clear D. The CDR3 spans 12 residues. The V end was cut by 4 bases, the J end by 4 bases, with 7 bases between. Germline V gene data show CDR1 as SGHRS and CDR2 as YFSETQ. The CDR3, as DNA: TGCGCCAGCAGCAAGCCCCCAGATACGCAGTATTTT. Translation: CASSKPPDTQYF.

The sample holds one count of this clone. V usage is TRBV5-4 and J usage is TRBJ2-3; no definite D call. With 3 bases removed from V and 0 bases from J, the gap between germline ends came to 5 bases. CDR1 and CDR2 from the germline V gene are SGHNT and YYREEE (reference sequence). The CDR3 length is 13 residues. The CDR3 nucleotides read TGTGCCAGCAGCTACGACAGCACAGATACGCAGTATTTT. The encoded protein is CASSYDSTDTQYF. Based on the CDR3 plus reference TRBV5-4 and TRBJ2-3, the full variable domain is ETGVTQSPTHLIKTRGQQVTLRCSSQSGHNTVSWYQQALGQGPQFIFQYYREEENGRGNFPPRFSGLQFPNYSSELNVNALELDDSALYLCASSYDSTDTQYFGPGTRLTVL.

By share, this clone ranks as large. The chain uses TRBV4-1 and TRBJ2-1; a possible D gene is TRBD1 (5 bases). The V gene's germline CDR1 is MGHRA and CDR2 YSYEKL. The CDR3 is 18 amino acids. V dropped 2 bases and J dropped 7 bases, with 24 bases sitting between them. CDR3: CASSQPLTPLSGANEQFF. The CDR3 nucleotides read TGCGCCAGCAGCCAACCTCTAACCCCCTTAAGTGGGGCTAATGAGCAGTTCTTC.

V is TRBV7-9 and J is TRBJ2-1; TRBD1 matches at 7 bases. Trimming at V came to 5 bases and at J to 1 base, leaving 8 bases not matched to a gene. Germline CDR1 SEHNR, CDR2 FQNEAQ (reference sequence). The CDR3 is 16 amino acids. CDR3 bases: TGTGCCAGCAGCGATCGGGACAGAGGATCCTACAATGAGCAGTTCTTC. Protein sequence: CASSDRDRGSYNEQFF.

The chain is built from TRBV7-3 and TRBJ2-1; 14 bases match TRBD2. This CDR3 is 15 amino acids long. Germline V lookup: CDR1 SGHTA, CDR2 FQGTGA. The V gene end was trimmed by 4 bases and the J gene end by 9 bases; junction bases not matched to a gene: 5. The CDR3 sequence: CASSSGLAGVSEQFF. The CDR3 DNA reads TGTGCCAGCAGCTCGGGACTAGCGGGAGTCTCTGAGCAGTTCTTC.

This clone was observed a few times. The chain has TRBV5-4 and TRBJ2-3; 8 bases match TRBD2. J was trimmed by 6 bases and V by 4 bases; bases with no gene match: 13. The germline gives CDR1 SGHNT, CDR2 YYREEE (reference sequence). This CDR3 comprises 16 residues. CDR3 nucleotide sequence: TGTGCCAGCAGCCGGCTAGGTGCGGGAGGAGTGGATACGCAGTATTTT. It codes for CASSRLGAGGVDTQYF.

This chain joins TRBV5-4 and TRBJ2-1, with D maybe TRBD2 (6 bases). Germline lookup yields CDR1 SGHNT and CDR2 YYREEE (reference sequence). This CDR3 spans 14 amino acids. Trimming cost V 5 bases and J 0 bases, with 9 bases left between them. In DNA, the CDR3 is TGTGCCAGCAGAATTAGCGGCTCCTACAATGAGCAGTTCTTC. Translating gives CASRISGSYNEQFF.